The 22 T cell receptor beta chains below were found in one sample sequenced in a study of cytomegalovirus exposure and HLA in healthy donors. Both 60 Vbeta primers and 13 Jbeta primers went into the PCR. Sequencing used immunoSEQ multiplex PCR; TCRdb keeps in-frame clones, though not all of them. The profile shows about 86,000 clones, about 70% of them singletons. Sequenced input: PBMCs. Every receptor here comes from a man between 60 and 75 years old in good health and CMV-seronegative.

The chain has TRBV27 and TRBJ2-1; TRBD2 agrees at 7 bases. J lost 3 bases, V lost 10 bases, and 6 bases had no gene match. CDR1 and CDR2 from the germline V gene are MNHEY and SMNVEV (reference sequence). The CDR3 contains 13 residues. The CDR3 protein is CATWTGGYNEQFF. DNA for the CDR3: TGTGCCACCTGGACGGGGGGCTACAATGAGCAGTTCTTC.

This rearrangement joins TRBV5-1 to TRBJ2-3; 10 nucleotides agree with TRBD1. The CDR3 has 18 amino acids. Germline CDR1 is SGHRS and CDR2 is YFSETQ. The ends lost 4 bases at V and 4 bases at J; junction bases unmatched: 15. The CDR3 nucleotides are TGCGCCAGCAGCGTCGGGGCCCGGGACAGGGGTGCCCCAGATACGCAGTATTTT. It translates to CASSVGARDRGAPDTQYF.

The chain combines TRBV10-1 with TRBJ1-4, with D possibly TRBD1 on 6 matching bases. V was shortened by 6 bases and J by 8 bases, with 19 bases between the two germline ends. The CDR3 totals 15 residues. Germline-derived CDR1 and CDR2 are WNHNN and SYGVQD (reference sequence). The CDR3 nucleotides are TGCGCCAGCAGGAGAGAGAGGGGGATCGGGGAAAAACTGTTTTTT. It codes for CASRRERGIGEKLFF.

This chain links TRBV6-5 with TRBJ1-2; a weak D match, TRBD1 (5 bases). V lost 6 bases and J lost 6, with 14 bases in between. The germline gives CDR1 MNHEY, CDR2 SVGAGI. The CDR3 has 13 amino acids. The CDR3 loop reads CASRTGGADGYTF. The CDR3 DNA reads as TGTGCCAGCAGGACCGGGGGAGCGGATGGCTACACCTTC.

This clone was observed a handful of times. The chain combines TRBV19 with TRBJ2-7; 11 bases are a match to TRBD1. Germline V lookup: CDR1 LNHDA, CDR2 SQIVND (reference sequence). The CDR3 contains 17 residues. With 5 bases clipped from V and 6 bases from J, the junction kept 15 bases outside the gene matches. The CDR3 loop is CASSEKGQGAFHGEQYF. The CDR3 DNA is TGTGCCAGTAGTGAAAAAGGACAGGGGGCCTTCCACGGCGAGCAGTACTTC.

The chain couples TRBV27 to TRBJ2-7, with D possibly TRBD1 on 6 matching bases. Germline V lookup: CDR1 MNHEY, CDR2 SMNVEV (reference sequence). Trimming cost V 7 bases and J 0 bases, with 16 bases left between them. The CDR3 is 15 residues long. CDR3 bases: TGTGCCAGCAAAATTGACAGGTCCAGCTCCTACGAGCAGTACTTC. Translation: CASKIDRSSSYEQYF.

The chain has TRBV7-9 and TRBJ2-3, with a possible D match to TRBD2 (5 bases). The V gene lost 5 bases and the J gene lost 14 bases, with 17 bases spanning the gap. Germline CDR1 SEHNR, CDR2 FQNEAQ (reference sequence). The length of the CDR3 is 12 residues. The chain's CDR3 is CASSRISASWYF. The CDR3 region has the DNA TGTGCCAGCAGCCGGATTAGCGCCTCATGGTATTTT.

The rearrangement links TRBV4-2 to TRBJ2-3; TRBD2 agrees at 7 bases. Germline lookup yields CDR1 LGHNA and CDR2 YNFKEQ. The CDR3 is 16 residues long. Germline trimming cut 2 bases from V and 6 bases from J; bases unmatched to any gene: 11. CDR3 in DNA: TGTGCCAGCAGCCAACCATTGACTAGCCCAACCGATACGCAGTATTTT. Its translation: CASSQPLTSPTDTQYF.

The V call is TRBV7-8, the J call TRBJ1-2; the match to TRBD1 covers 8 bases. The trim removed 4 bases at V and 7 bases at J, leaving 8 bases unmatched. The CDR3 extends over 14 amino acids. CDR1 SGHVS and CDR2 FQNEAQ come from the germline V gene. CDR3 sequence (DNA): TGTGCCAGCAGCTCCTGGACAGGGTGGCCTGGCTACACCTTC. Translating gives CASSSWTGWPGYTF.

V usage is TRBV9 and J usage is TRBJ2-2; TRBD2 matches at 8 bases. The J segment lost 4 bases and the V segment lost 0 bases, leaving 2 bases of the junction unmatched. CDR1 is SGDLS, CDR2 YYNGEE, per germline. The CDR3 extends over 15 amino acids. This CDR3 reads CASSVGLAGTGELFF. CDR3 coding DNA: TGTGCCAGCAGCGTAGGTCTAGCGGGCACCGGGGAGCTGTTTTTT.

This clone appeared a few times. The rearrangement links TRBV7-2 to TRBJ1-5, with D possibly being TRBD1 (6 bases). CDR1 and CDR2 (germline): SGHTA, FQGNSA. The CDR3 covers 13 residues. V was cut by 5 bases and J by 1 base, with 6 bases left in between. The CDR3 region has the DNA TGTGCCAGCAGCGACAGGAGCAATCAGCCCCAGCATTTT. It is translated as CASSDRSNQPQHF. The complete variable domain, with remaining parts taken from reference TRBV7-2 and TRBJ1-5, reads GAGVSQSPSNKVTEKGKDVELRCDPISGHTALYWYRQSLGQGLEFLIYFQGNSAPDKSGLPSDRFSAERTGGSVSTLTIQRTQQEDSAVYLCASSDRSNQPQHFGDGTRLSIL.

The genes are TRBV7-8 and TRBJ2-7; D is uncertain. Trimming removed 4 bases from V and 2 bases from J, with 3 bases in between. The CDR3 sequence is 11 residues long. Germline V gene data show CDR1 as SGHVS and CDR2 as FQNEAQ. The CDR3: CASSSTYEQYF. For the CDR3, the DNA is TGTGCCAGCAGCTCCACCTACGAGCAGTACTTC.

The chain has TRBV6-1 and TRBJ2-7; TRBD2 matches 9 bases. Germline V lookup: CDR1 MNHNS, CDR2 SASEGT. The CDR3 contains 15 residues. The V gene end was trimmed by 3 bases and the J gene end by 1 base; junction bases not matched to a gene: 4. The CDR3 sequence: CASSDNSGSSYEQYF. CDR3 in DNA: TGTGCCAGCAGTGACAATAGCGGGAGTTCCTACGAGCAGTACTTC.

This chain uses TRBV6-1 with TRBJ2-1; 10 bases align to TRBD2. The CDR3 sequence is 14 residues long. Unmatched junction bases numbered 0, after V lost 3 bases and J lost 4 bases. Looked up from germline, CDR1 is MNHNS and CDR2 is SASEGT. The CDR3 reads CASSETSGYNEQFF. The CDR3 bases are TGTGCCAGCAGTGAGACTAGCGGGTACAATGAGCAGTTCTTC.

The chain carries TRBV7-7 and TRBJ1-1, with D maybe TRBD1 (5 bases). CDR3 length: 13 amino acids. Germline CDR1 and CDR2: SSHAT and FNYEAQ (reference sequence). CDR3 DNA sequence: TGTGCTAGCTCCCAGGGCGCGAGCACTGAAGCTTTCTTT. This gives the protein CASSQGASTEAFF.

The chain has TRBV5-1 and TRBJ2-5, with D tentatively TRBD2 (6 bases). From germline, CDR1 is SGHRS and CDR2 YFSETQ. The CDR3 extends over 15 amino acids. V gave up 0 bases and J gave up 3 bases, with 12 bases separating them. CDR3 amino acids: CASSLGLGGEETQYF. CDR3 sequence (DNA): TGCGCCAGCAGCTTGGGGCTGGGAGGCGAAGAGACCCAGTACTTC.

The rearrangement joins TRBV6-1 to TRBJ1-1; maybe TRBD1 (5 bases). V lost 4 bases and J 4 bases, leaving 10 bases between the germline ends. Germline CDR1 is MNHNS and CDR2 is SASEGT. CDR3 length: 13 amino acids. CDR3 amino acids: CASSGRGVTEAFF. For the CDR3, the DNA is TGTGCCAGCAGTGGGCGGGGGGTCACTGAAGCTTTCTTT.

This chain uses TRBV9 with TRBJ2-5; the match to TRBD2 covers 11 bases. V lost 0 bases to trimming and J lost 4 bases; unmatched junction nucleotides: 8. This CDR3 is built from 17 residues. CDR1 and CDR2 from the germline V gene are SGDLS and YYNGEE. In DNA, the CDR3 is TGTGCCAGCAGCGTAGATAGCGGGGGGGCCTTTGGAGAGACCCAGTACTTC. It encodes CASSVDSGGAFGETQYF.

The chain combines TRBV19 with TRBJ2-3; TRBD1 aligns across 7 bases. Germline V gene lookup returns CDR1 LNHDA and CDR2 SQIVND (reference sequence). After removal of 5 bases from V and 5 bases from J, the junction contained 13 bases not matched to a gene. This CDR3 has 16 amino acids. CDR3 coding DNA: TGTGCCAGTAGTGCTCAAATCGACAGGGCAAGAGATACGCAGTATTTT. Amino acid sequence: CASSAQIDRARDTQYF.

The chain is built from TRBV6-1 and TRBJ1-2, with 10 bases that match TRBD1. This CDR3 has 15 residues. Looked up from germline, CDR1 is MNHNS and CDR2 is SASEGT. The V segment lost 4 bases and the J segment 7 bases; nucleotides outside the gene matches: 9. The CDR3 sequence: CASSGWDRGGGGYTF. Written as DNA, the CDR3 is TGTGCCAGCAGTGGATGGGACAGGGGAGGGGGTGGCTACACCTTC.

The V and J genes are TRBV19 and TRBJ1-2; the D gene is possibly TRBD1 (6 bases). Looked up from germline, CDR1 is LNHDA and CDR2 is SQIVND (reference sequence). V dropped 3 bases and J dropped 5 bases, with 10 bases sitting between them. This CDR3 is built from 13 residues. The CDR3 region is CASSIRTAYGYTF. CDR3 nucleotide sequence: TGTGCCAGTAGTATCAGGACAGCTTATGGCTACACCTTC.

The V and J genes are TRBV7-9 and TRBJ2-1; 8 bases are a match to TRBD1. The V and J ends lost 4 bases and 4 bases, in that order; junction bases with no gene match: 0. The CDR3 contains 13 residues. Germline V gene lookup returns CDR1 SEHNR and CDR2 FQNEAQ (reference sequence). The CDR3 loop reads CASSWDRYNEQFF. The CDR3 nucleotides read TGTGCCAGCAGCTGGGACAGGTACAATGAGCAGTTCTTC.